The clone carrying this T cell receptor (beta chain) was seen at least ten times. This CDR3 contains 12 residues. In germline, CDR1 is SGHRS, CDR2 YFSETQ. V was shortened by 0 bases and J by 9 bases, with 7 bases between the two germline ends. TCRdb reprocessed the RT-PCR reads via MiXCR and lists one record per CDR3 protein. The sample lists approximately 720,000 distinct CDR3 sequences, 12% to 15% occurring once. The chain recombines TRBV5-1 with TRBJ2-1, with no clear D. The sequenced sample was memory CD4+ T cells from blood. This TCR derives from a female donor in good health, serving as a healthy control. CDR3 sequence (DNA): TGCGCCAGCAGCTTGGGCCGTATTGAGCAGTTCTTC. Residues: CASSLGRIEQFF.